The source of this TCR beta chain is a study of blood T cell repertoires in COVID-19. Study-wide context: Sites in the United States, Italy and Spain provided acute and convalescent COVID-19 samples. PBMCs, B-cell-depleted T cells, or T cells were the source of the cDNA or gDNA that made up the material.

Original methodology: From reference gene primer amplification, estimates of nucleated cell counts were derived. Assay used: immunoSEQ multiplex PCR; TCRdb lists only in-frame clones, some missing. D and trimming come from the DNA, and the V and J calls and clone size come from that table. Of roughly 150,000 clones listed, 80% to 90% were seen once; the top ten hold around 16%. The CDR3 spans 16 residues. V lost 5 bases, J lost 3 bases, and 19 bases lay in between. In germline, CDR1 is MDHEN, CDR2 SYDVKM. The receptor comes from a woman aged 40 to 55 with acute or convalescent COVID-19. The material sequenced was peripheral blood. This rearrangement joins TRBV28 to TRBJ1-2; no reliable D call. CDR3: CASSRGRGALHYGYTF. The CDR3 DNA follows: TGTGCCAGCAGTCGCGGGAGAGGAGCCCTACACTATGGCTACACCTTC.